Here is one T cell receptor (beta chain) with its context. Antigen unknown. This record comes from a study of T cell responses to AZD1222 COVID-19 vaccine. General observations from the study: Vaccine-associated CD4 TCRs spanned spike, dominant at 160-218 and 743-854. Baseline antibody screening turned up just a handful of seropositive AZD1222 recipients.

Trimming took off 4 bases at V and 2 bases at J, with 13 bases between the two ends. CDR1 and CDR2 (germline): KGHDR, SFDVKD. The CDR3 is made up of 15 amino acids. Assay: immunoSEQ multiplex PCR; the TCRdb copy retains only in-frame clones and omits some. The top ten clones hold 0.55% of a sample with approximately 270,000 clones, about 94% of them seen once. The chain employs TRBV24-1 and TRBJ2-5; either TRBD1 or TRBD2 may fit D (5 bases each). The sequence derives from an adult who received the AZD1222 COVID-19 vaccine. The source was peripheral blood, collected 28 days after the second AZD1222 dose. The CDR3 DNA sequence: TGTGCCACCAGTGAATCCGGGACGTCTCAAGAGACCCAGTACTTC. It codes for CATSESGTSQETQYF.